This T cell receptor (beta chain) was found in a study of PD-1 blockade in classical Hodgkin lymphoma. The study, taken as a whole, reports: A reduction in baseline TCR diversity was reportedly seen in newly diagnosed patients relative to healthy donors.

In regard to this clone: Its antigen remains unidentified.

Every patient was affected by relapse after autologous stem cell transplantation, while exposure to brentuximab vedotin was not uniform. Generated by immunoSEQ multiplex PCR, the TCRdb table keeps only in-frame clones and is missing some. Of around 36,000 clones listed, over 80% were seen once; the top ten hold roughly 10%. The receptor was isolated from a human donor with classical Hodgkin lymphoma. Sequencing was performed on peripheral blood mononuclear cells (PBMCs), taken at baseline.

The CDR3 reads CASSLVGTDLTGELFF. For the CDR3, the DNA is TGTGCCAGCAGCTTAGTAGGGACAGACCTCACCGGGGAGCTGTTTTTT. The chain links TRBV7-2 to TRBJ2-2; 7 bases fit TRBD1. CDR1 is SGHTA, CDR2 FQGNSA, per germline. This CDR3 is built from 16 residues. Germline trimming cut 1 base from V and 4 bases from J; bases unmatched to any gene: 6.